This TCR beta chain is from a study of blood T cells in healthy people across ages. The length of the CDR3 is 16 residues. V gave up 0 bases and J gave up 2 bases, with 14 bases separating them. Germline CDR1 is KGHSH and CDR2 is LQKENI. Then a second PCR, running about 7 to 11 cycles, was carried out with a sample-barcoded 5' primer and a J-beta primer mix. Template switching added a 12-random-nucleotide identifier to every cDNA molecule. Via MiXCR, TCRdb re-called the 5' RACE reads, giving one row per CDR3 protein. This table has roughly 800,000 distinct CDR3 sequences, 58% appearing once. The TCR was taken from a man aged 30 to 39 in good health. This sequence joins TRBV18 and TRBJ2-7; D is possibly TRBD2 (5 bases). The sample consisted of blood. CDR3 sequence (DNA): TGTGCCAGCTCACCACCGCCGGGGTCCACTACCTACGAGCAGTACTTC. This translates into CASSPPPGSTTYEQYF.